This T cell receptor beta chain is from a study of esophageal squamous cell carcinoma under preoperative chemotherapy. At the level of the study: Samples included peripheral blood T cells as well as tumor-infiltrating lymphocytes.

TCRdb redid the calling of the PCR reads with MiXCR, one entry per CDR3 protein. The sample has about 19,000 distinct CDR3 sequences; 46% are singletons. Overall study results and limits: After chemotherapy, TCR diversity rose significantly in peripheral T cells but not in tumor-infiltrating lymphocytes.

This CDR3 is 15 amino acids long. The germline gives CDR1 LGHNA, CDR2 YSLEER. V lost 3 bases to trimming and J lost 1 base, with 11 bases between them. This sample's time point: after preoperative PTX-NDP chemotherapy. Before surgery, patients were given preoperative paclitaxel-nedaplatin chemotherapy. With regard to this clonotype: As yet, its antigen is unknown.

This TCR came from a human donor with esophageal squamous cell carcinoma. The donor label of this sample is uncertain. The chain uses TRBV4-3 and TRBJ2-3; the D is unclear. Sample acquisition took place from a patient given preoperative chemotherapy. CDR3 protein: CASSQNERRTDTQYF. CDR3 sequence (DNA): TGCGCCAGCAGCCAGAACGAGCGCCGCACAGATACGCAGTATTTT.